Following are 29 T cell receptor beta chains from one sample sequenced in a study of Tregs in tolerant kidney transplant recipients. The assay was immunoSEQ multiplex PCR, and TCRdb's table has in-frame clones only and misses some. The repertoire holds roughly 68,000 clones, 65% to 85% seen once, with about 4.6% in the top ten. The sequenced material came from CD4+ T cells from blood. These TCRs come from a human donor in good health.

This clone was counted a single time. The chain uses TRBV18 and TRBJ2-2; D is unresolved. From germline, CDR1 is KGHSH and CDR2 LQKENI. V gave up 0 bases and J gave up 1 base, with 9 bases separating them. The CDR3 is made up of 16 amino acids. The CDR3 nucleotides read TGTGCCAGCTCACCACCGTCAAGAATGAACACCGGGGAGCTGTTTTTT. It specifies CASSPPSRMNTGELFF.

The chain employs TRBV14 and TRBJ2-5, with 7 bases that match TRBD2. V shed 1 base, J shed 2 bases, and the junction held 10 bases outside the gene matches. CDR3 length equals 17 residues. Germline-derived CDR1 and CDR2 are SGHDN and FVKESK. CDR3 region: CASSQVRASGVQETQYF. CDR3 nucleotide sequence: TGTGCCAGCAGCCAAGTAAGGGCTAGCGGAGTTCAAGAGACCCAGTACTTC.

The genes are TRBV6-5 and TRBJ1-1; 8 bases line up with TRBD1. The CDR3 extends over 16 amino acids. Looked up from germline, CDR1 is MNHEY and CDR2 is SVGAGI. The junction had 5 bases not matched to a gene; V was cut back by 0 bases and J by 2 bases. This CDR3 reads CASSYSRQGRNTEAFF. The CDR3 coding sequence is TGTGCCAGCAGTTACTCCCGACAGGGGAGAAACACTGAAGCTTTCTTT.

The chain is built from TRBV18 and TRBJ1-4; D not certain. This CDR3 comprises 14 residues. Trimming took 4 bases from V and 6 from J, leaving 12 bases between them. Germline CDR1 is KGHSH and CDR2 is LQKENI. This CDR3 is CASSHPGFYEKLFF. CDR3 coding DNA: TGTGCCAGCTCACATCCGGGCTTTTATGAAAAACTGTTTTTT.

This clone is a singleton in its sample. The rearrangement uses TRBV4-2 and TRBJ1-4; no clear D. The CDR3 spans 16 residues. In germline, CDR1 is LGHNA, CDR2 YNFKEQ. The ends were cut back, 0 bases at V and 7 bases at J, with 15 bases in the middle. CDR3 DNA sequence: TGTGCCAGCAGCCAAGACCCCATGCGTTTAGGTGAAAAACTGTTTTTT. Protein sequence: CASSQDPMRLGEKLFF.

This rearrangement joins TRBV15 to TRBJ1-1; D not certain. The CDR3 runs to 14 residues. CDR1 LNHNV and CDR2 YYDKDF come from the germline V gene (reference sequence). V dropped 2 bases and J dropped 1 base, with 8 bases sitting between them. In DNA form, the CDR3 reads TGTGCCACCAGCAGAACCCCTTGGAACACTGAAGCTTTCTTT. Its protein is CATSRTPWNTEAFF.

This chain uses TRBV20-1 with TRBJ2-7; D gene unclear. Trimming took off 1 base at V and 9 bases at J, with 10 bases between the two ends. Germline lookup yields CDR1 DFQATT and CDR2 SNEGSKA (reference sequence). The length of the CDR3 is 11 residues. The CDR3 protein is CSARGVYGQYF. CDR3 nucleotide sequence: TGCAGTGCTAGAGGGGTTTATGGGCAGTACTTC.

The chain joins TRBV28 to TRBJ1-2; 9 positions agree with TRBD1. CDR1 and CDR2 (germline): MDHEN, SYDVKM. Unmatched junction bases numbered 8, after V lost 3 bases and J lost 12 bases. The CDR3 sequence is 13 residues long. CDR3 in DNA: TGTGCCAGCAGTTTGGGGACAGGGCGGCAAGACACCTTC. This translates into CASSLGTGRQDTF.

The V gene is TRBV7-3, the J gene TRBJ2-3; 7 positions match TRBD2. This CDR3 spans 15 amino acids. Unmatched junction bases numbered 6, after V lost 3 bases and J lost 3 bases. The germline V gene encodes CDR1 SGHTA and CDR2 FQGTGA. The CDR3 is CASSFEGGITDTQYF. The CDR3, as DNA: TGTGCCAGCAGCTTCGAGGGAGGGATTACAGATACGCAGTATTTT.

The rearrangement uses TRBV5-5 and TRBJ2-5; D might be TRBD1 (5 bases). Germline V CDR1 and CDR2: SGHKS, YYEKEE (reference sequence). This CDR3 has 14 residues. V gave up 4 bases and J gave up 2 bases, with 12 bases separating them. The DNA of the CDR3 is TGTGCCAGCAGCCCTCTGACAGTGCAAGAGACCCAGTACTTC. It specifies CASSPLTVQETQYF.

The chain has TRBV6-6 and TRBJ1-1, with D tentatively TRBD1 (5 bases). The CDR3 contains 14 residues. Germline lookup yields CDR1 MNHNY and CDR2 SVGAGI (reference sequence). The V end was cut by 2 bases, the J end by 4 bases, with 11 bases between. In DNA, the CDR3 is TGTGCCAGCAGTTACCTGGAAGGGGCCACTGAAGCTTTCTTT. This codes for CASSYLEGATEAFF.

In this sample, this clone turned up once. Germline is not matched at one junction end, which may reflect a read error. V is TRBV7-9 and J is TRBJ2-5; TRBD2 aligns across 10 bases. The germline V gene encodes CDR1 SEHNR and CDR2 FQNEAQ (reference sequence). The CDR3 extends over 17 amino acids. CDR3 bases: TGCGCCAGCAGCCAAGGGGGAGCGGGAGGGTACCAAGAGACCCAGTACTTC. Amino acid sequence: CASSQGGAGGYQETQYF.

The chain has TRBV27 and TRBJ2-7; TRBD1 matches 7 bases. Trimming took 6 bases from V and 7 from J; bases not matched to a gene: 15. The CDR3 length is 15 residues. Looked up from germline, CDR1 is MNHEY and CDR2 is SMNVEV (reference sequence). The CDR3 sequence: CASSTLPRGSREQYF. The CDR3 nucleotides read TGTGCCAGCAGCACCCTTCCCAGGGGGTCGAGGGAGCAGTACTTC.

The chain uses TRBV19 and TRBJ1-5, with TRBD1 matching 9 bases. Germline V gives CDR1 LNHDA, CDR2 SQIVND (reference sequence). This CDR3 has 14 residues. J lost 5 bases, V lost 6 bases, and 5 bases had no gene match. CDR3 residues: CASRKGQGDQPQHF. CDR3 nucleotide sequence: TGTGCCAGTAGAAAGGGACAGGGTGATCAGCCCCAGCATTTT.

The genes are TRBV7-9 and TRBJ2-7; 7 nucleotides match TRBD2. Germline CDR1 and CDR2: SEHNR and FQNEAQ (reference sequence). V shed 0 bases and J 3 bases; nucleotides not matched to a gene: 2. CDR3 length: 14 amino acids. CDR3: CASSLAGGYYEQYF. CDR3 nucleotides: TGTGCCAGCAGCTTAGCGGGGGGGTACTACGAGCAGTACTTC.

The chain carries TRBV18 and TRBJ1-2; 7 bases match TRBD1. Germline V gene sequence: CDR1 KGHSH, CDR2 LQKENI. There are 15 residues in the CDR3. V was pared by 3 bases and J by 0 bases, with 4 bases of the junction left unmatched. This CDR3 reads CASSPRQGANYGYTF. The CDR3 DNA follows: TGTGCCAGCTCACCGAGGCAGGGGGCTAACTATGGCTACACCTTC.

The chain links TRBV11-3 to TRBJ2-7; D tentatively fits TRBD1 or TRBD2 (5 bases each). Germline-derived CDR1 and CDR2 are SGHNT and YENEEA. This CDR3 contains 14 residues. Trimming took 6 bases from V and 2 from J, leaving 14 bases between them. Written as DNA, the CDR3 is TGTGCCAGCAGTCGGGATAGGGGCCCCTACGAGCAGTACTTC. The encoded protein is CASSRDRGPYEQYF.

The chain employs TRBV9 and TRBJ2-5, with D possibly being TRBD2 (7 bases). Germline loops: CDR1 SGDLS, CDR2 YYNGEE. Trimming pared 4 bases from V and 3 bases from J, leaving 10 bases between. The CDR3 totals 13 residues. CDR3 residues: CASSPGGEETQYF. The CDR3 DNA follows: TGTGCCAGCAGCCCGGGGGGCGAAGAGACCCAGTACTTC. Full variable domain (outside the CDR3, taken from reference TRBV9 and TRBJ2-5): DSGVTQTPKHLITATGQRVTLRCSPRSGDLSVYWYQQSLDQGLQFLIQYYNGEERAKGNILERFSAQQFPDLHSELNLSSLELGDSALYFCASSPGGEETQYFGPGTRLLVL.

The chain employs TRBV9 and TRBJ1-5; 7 nucleotides align to TRBD1. The CDR3 length is 15 residues. The germline V gene encodes CDR1 SGDLS and CDR2 YYNGEE. J gave up 7 bases and V 0 bases, and 7 bases lay outside the gene matches. The CDR3 spells CASSVGGQGGQPQHF. CDR3 coding DNA: TGTGCCAGCAGCGTAGGGGGACAAGGGGGCCAGCCCCAGCATTTT.

The chain links TRBV18 to TRBJ1-5; possibly TRBD1 for D (6 bases). V dropped 3 bases and J dropped 6 bases, with 18 bases sitting between them. The CDR3 totals 16 residues. The germline V gene encodes CDR1 KGHSH and CDR2 LQKENI. CDR3 in DNA: TGTGCCAGCTCACCGGTAGGGCAGGGGATCGGTCAGCCCCAGCATTTT. Translated: CASSPVGQGIGQPQHF.

This clone is a singleton in its sample. The V gene is TRBV7-9, the J gene TRBJ2-7; D is perhaps TRBD2 (6 bases). The length of the CDR3 is 13 residues. Looked up from germline, CDR1 is SEHNR and CDR2 is FQNEAQ (reference sequence). Trimming shortened V by 1 base and J by 13 bases, and 17 bases separated the two germline ends. CDR3 region: CASSLDGRGAGYF. The CDR3 DNA reads TGTGCCAGCAGCTTAGACGGCCGGGGCGCGGGATACTTC. Full variable domain (rest looked up from reference TRBV7-9 and TRBJ2-7): DTGVSQNPRHKITKRGQNVTFRCDPISEHNRLYWYRQTLGQGPEFLTYFQNEAQLEKSRLLSDRFSAERPKGSFSTLEIQRTEQGDSAMYLCASSLDGRGAGYFGPGTRLTVT.

The chain joins TRBV18 to TRBJ2-1, with TRBD2 matching over 11 bases. The junction had 17 bases not matched to a gene; V was cut back by 1 base and J by 9 bases. This CDR3 contains 19 residues. Per germline, CDR1 KGHSH and CDR2 LQKENI. CDR3 nucleotide sequence: TGTGCCAGCTCACCACGCGGACTAGCGGGCGGAGCAATGTTGAGTGAGCAGTTCTTC. Protein sequence: CASSPRGLAGGAMLSEQFF.

The gene calls are TRBV7-9 and TRBJ2-1, with D maybe TRBD1 (6 bases). The germline V gene encodes CDR1 SEHNR and CDR2 FQNEAQ (reference sequence). The CDR3 totals 14 residues. V was cut by 4 bases and J by 2 bases, with 9 bases left in between. The CDR3: CASSSGQPYNEQFF. The CDR3 nucleotides are TGTGCCAGCAGCTCCGGACAGCCCTACAATGAGCAGTTCTTC.

This clone was observed once. V gene TRBV21-1 combines with J gene TRBJ1-5. TRBV21-1 corresponds to a pseudogene. The CDR3 totals 15 residues. CDR3: CASSGTEEANQPQHF. CDR3 coding DNA: TGTGCCAGCAGTGGGACGGAGGAGGCCAATCAGCCCCAGCATTTT.

V and J are TRBV6-5 and TRBJ2-4, with D maybe TRBD1 (5 bases). The V gene's germline CDR1 is MNHEY and CDR2 SVGAGI. The CDR3 has 15 residues. V was trimmed by 0 bases and J by 0 bases, leaving 6 bases between them. The CDR3 DNA is TGTGCCAGCAGTTACTCGGGGCTAGCCAAAAACATTCAGTACTTC. Its translation: CASSYSGLAKNIQYF.

The V call is TRBV10-3, the J call TRBJ2-1; TRBD2 aligns across 7 bases. The CDR3 is made up of 15 amino acids. Germline CDR1 ENHRY, CDR2 SYGVKD. The trim removed 6 bases at V and 6 bases at J, leaving 11 bases unmatched. CDR3 nucleotides: TGTGCCATCAGCCCGGGACTACTCACGGGCAATGAGCAGTTCTTC. It is translated as CAISPGLLTGNEQFF.

The gene calls are TRBV4-1 and TRBJ2-3, with D possibly TRBD2 on 6 matching bases. V was pared by 1 base and J by 0 bases, with 17 bases between. CDR3 size: 18 residues. The germline V gene encodes CDR1 MGHRA and CDR2 YSYEKL. This chain's CDR3 is CASSQVIPSSVSTDTQYF. CDR3 coding DNA: TGCGCCAGCAGCCAAGTGATCCCCTCTAGCGTTAGCACAGATACGCAGTATTTT.

This sequence joins TRBV6-6 and TRBJ1-2, with unresolved D. V lost 5 bases and J lost 6, with 4 bases in between. Per the germline V gene, CDR1 is MNHNY and CDR2 is SVGAGI (reference sequence). The CDR3 length is 10 residues. CDR3 protein: CASSRDGYTF. As DNA, the CDR3 is TGTGCCAGCAGTAGGGATGGCTACACCTTC.

The chain combines TRBV5-4 with TRBJ2-6; D is undetermined. Trimming took off 4 bases at V and 1 base at J, with 6 bases between the two ends. The CDR3 is made up of 14 amino acids. Germline CDR1 and CDR2: SGHNT and YYREEE (reference sequence). The CDR3: CASSHQSGANVLTF. The CDR3 coding sequence is TGTGCCAGCAGCCACCAATCTGGGGCCAACGTCCTGACTTTC.